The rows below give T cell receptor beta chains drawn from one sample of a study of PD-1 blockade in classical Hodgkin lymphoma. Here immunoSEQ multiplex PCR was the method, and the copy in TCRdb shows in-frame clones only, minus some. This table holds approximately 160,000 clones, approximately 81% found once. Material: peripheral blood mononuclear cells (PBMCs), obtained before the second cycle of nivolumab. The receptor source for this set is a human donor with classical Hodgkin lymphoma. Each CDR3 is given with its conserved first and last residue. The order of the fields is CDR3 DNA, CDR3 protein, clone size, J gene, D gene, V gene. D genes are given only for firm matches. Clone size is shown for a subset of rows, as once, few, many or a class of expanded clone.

CDR3nt: TGTGCCAGTAGTATTGGTCTGGATGCCAATCAGCCCCAGCATTTT; CDR3aa: CASSIGLDANQPQHF; abundance: -; j_gene: TRBJ1-5; d_gene: -; v_gene: TRBV19
CDR3nt: TGTGCCACCATGGAGCCGCAGGGTGAAAAACTGTTTTTT; CDR3aa: CATMEPQGEKLFF; abundance: -; j_gene: TRBJ1-4; d_gene: -; v_gene: TRBV10-3
CDR3nt: TGTGCCATCACCGACGGGGTAGCGGGACATAATGAGCAGTTCTTC; CDR3aa: CAITDGVAGHNEQFF; abundance: -; j_gene: TRBJ2-1; d_gene: TRBD2; v_gene: TRBV10-3
CDR3nt: TGTGCCAGCAGTAAGGTGAACACTGAAGCTTTCTTT; CDR3aa: CASSKVNTEAFF; abundance: -; j_gene: TRBJ1-1; d_gene: -; v_gene: TRBV5-6
CDR3nt: TGTGCCAGCAGTTACCCTCGGGCAGATACGCAGTATTTT; CDR3aa: CASSYPRADTQYF; abundance: -; j_gene: TRBJ2-3; d_gene: -; v_gene: TRBV6-5
CDR3nt: TGTGCCAGCAGCTTGATTAATTCACCCCTCCACTTT; CDR3aa: CASSLINSPLHF; abundance: -; j_gene: TRBJ1-6; d_gene: -; v_gene: TRBV11-2
CDR3nt: TGTGCCAGTCTGACAGGCGGCGAGGGCTTCACTGAAGCTTTCTTT; CDR3aa: CASLTGGEGFTEAFF; abundance: -; j_gene: TRBJ1-1; d_gene: -; v_gene: TRBV28
CDR3nt: TGTGCCAGCAGTGGAGGGGGCGGTACGCAGTATTTT; CDR3aa: CASSGGGGTQYF; abundance: -; j_gene: TRBJ2-3; d_gene: -; v_gene: TRBV6-5
CDR3nt: TGTGCCAGCAGCTTGGAGGTTGTGAAGACCCAGTACTTC; CDR3aa: CASSLEVVKTQYF; abundance: -; j_gene: TRBJ2-5; d_gene: -; v_gene: TRBV5-4
CDR3nt: TGTGCCAGCAGCACGCCACAGGGGTTCTATGGCTACACCTTC; CDR3aa: CASSTPQGFYGYTF; abundance: -; j_gene: TRBJ1-2; d_gene: TRBD1; v_gene: TRBV5-4
CDR3nt: TGTGCCAGCAGCCAAGAAAGGGGGACAGCGAACACCGGGGAGCTGTTTTTT; CDR3aa: CASSQERGTANTGELFF; abundance: -; j_gene: TRBJ2-2; d_gene: TRBD1; v_gene: TRBV14
CDR3nt: TGTGCCGCACAGGGGGCGCCCGGGAATTCACCCCTCCACTTT; CDR3aa: CAAQGAPGNSPLHF; abundance: -; j_gene: TRBJ1-6; d_gene: TRBD1; v_gene: TRBV10-3
CDR3nt: TGCGCCAGCAGCTTGGTCCTAGCGGGGAGCAACTCCTACGAGCAGTACTTC; CDR3aa: CASSLVLAGSNSYEQYF; abundance: -; j_gene: TRBJ2-7; d_gene: TRBD2; v_gene: TRBV5-1
CDR3nt: TGTGCCAGCAGTGGGATTGGGTTGGGATACTCCAAACGGGGTGATGAAAAACTGTTTTTT; CDR3aa: CASSGIGLGYSKRGDEKLFF; abundance: -; j_gene: TRBJ1-4; d_gene: -; v_gene: TRBV28
CDR3nt: TGTGCCAGCTGGTCACCCGCAGCGGGAGGTAATGAGCAGTTCTTC; CDR3aa: CASWSPAAGGNEQFF; abundance: -; j_gene: TRBJ2-1; d_gene: TRBD2; v_gene: TRBV28
CDR3nt: TGTGCCAGCAGCTTGGGCGGGGGACCCACAGATACGCAGTATTTT; CDR3aa: CASSLGGGPTDTQYF; abundance: -; j_gene: TRBJ2-3; d_gene: TRBD2; v_gene: TRBV7-7
CDR3nt: TGTGCCAGTAGTCTCCCGCGGATAAGCGGGCCTACCATTCAGTACTTC; CDR3aa: CASSLPRISGPTIQYF; abundance: -; j_gene: TRBJ2-4; d_gene: -; v_gene: TRBV19
CDR3nt: TGTGCCAGCTCACCCTCCGGGACACCAGGAAACACCATATATTTT; CDR3aa: CASSPSGTPGNTIYF; abundance: -; j_gene: TRBJ1-3; d_gene: -; v_gene: TRBV18
CDR3nt: TGCGCCAGCAGTGCCGGTTATGCAGGTTCACCCCTCCACTTT; CDR3aa: CASSAGYAGSPLHF; abundance: -; j_gene: TRBJ1-6; d_gene: -; v_gene: TRBV5-1
CDR3nt: TGTGCCAGCAGCTTCGACATACAAGAGACCCAGTACTTC; CDR3aa: CASSFDIQETQYF; abundance: few; j_gene: TRBJ2-5; d_gene: -; v_gene: TRBV5-5
CDR3nt: TGTGCCAGCAGTTACTTGCAGTCTTACGAGCAGTACTTC; CDR3aa: CASSYLQSYEQYF; abundance: -; j_gene: TRBJ2-7; d_gene: -; v_gene: TRBV6-7
CDR3nt: TGTGCCAGCAGCCCGGAGCGTTTT; CDR3aa: CASSPERF; abundance: -; j_gene: TRBJ1-1; d_gene: -; v_gene: TRBV7-3
CDR3nt: TGTGCCAGCAGTAACTCATTGGGCACAGATACGCAGTATTTT; CDR3aa: CASSNSLGTDTQYF; abundance: -; j_gene: TRBJ2-3; d_gene: -; v_gene: TRBV6-5
CDR3nt: TGTGCCGGCAAAGGCGGGGAGGGCGCAATCAATGAGCAGTTCTTC; CDR3aa: CAGKGGEGAINEQFF; abundance: -; j_gene: TRBJ2-1; d_gene: TRBD2; v_gene: TRBV6-6
CDR3nt: TGTGCCAGCAGTTTCCAAGACAACTCTGGGGCCAACGTCCTGACTTTC; CDR3aa: CASSFQDNSGANVLTF; abundance: -; j_gene: TRBJ2-6; d_gene: -; v_gene: TRBV28
CDR3nt: TGTGCCAGCAGCGTAGGGTTGGGCTCCTACAATGAGCAGTTCTTC; CDR3aa: CASSVGLGSYNEQFF; abundance: -; j_gene: TRBJ2-1; d_gene: -; v_gene: TRBV9
CDR3nt: TGTGCCAGTAGTCTTGCTAGCGGGAGTGCCTACGAGCAGTACTTC; CDR3aa: CASSLASGSAYEQYF; abundance: -; j_gene: TRBJ2-7; d_gene: TRBD2; v_gene: TRBV19
CDR3nt: TGTGCCAGCTCACCCCAATCCTTGAACACTGAAGCTTTCTTT; CDR3aa: CASSPQSLNTEAFF; abundance: -; j_gene: TRBJ1-1; d_gene: -; v_gene: TRBV18
CDR3nt: TGTGCCACCAGCAGGGAACAGGGGTTCTCCTACGAGCAGTACTTC; CDR3aa: CATSREQGFSYEQYF; abundance: -; j_gene: TRBJ2-7; d_gene: TRBD1; v_gene: TRBV15
CDR3nt: TGTGCCAGCAGCACACAGGGGACGAAATACGAGCAGTACTTC; CDR3aa: CASSTQGTKYEQYF; abundance: -; j_gene: TRBJ2-7; d_gene: TRBD1; v_gene: TRBV6-5
CDR3nt: TGTGCCAGCGGCGTTTTCCCCGCTGGCTATGGCTACACCTTC; CDR3aa: CASGVFPAGYGYTF; abundance: once; j_gene: TRBJ1-2; d_gene: -; v_gene: TRBV5-1
CDR3nt: TGTGCCAGCAGCTCGACCACCGGGGAGCTGTTTTTT; CDR3aa: CASSSTTGELFF; abundance: -; j_gene: TRBJ2-2; d_gene: -; v_gene: TRBV11-3
CDR3nt: TGTGCCAGCAGTCTAGGACAGGGGTGGACTGAAGCTTTCTTT; CDR3aa: CASSLGQGWTEAFF; abundance: few; j_gene: TRBJ1-1; d_gene: TRBD1; v_gene: TRBV2
CDR3nt: TGCGCCAGCAGCCAAGATGGACAGGGTGGGGACACTGAAGCTTTCTTT; CDR3aa: CASSQDGQGGDTEAFF; abundance: few; j_gene: TRBJ1-1; d_gene: TRBD1; v_gene: TRBV4-1
CDR3nt: TGTGCCAGCAGCTTAAGACACGATAATTCACCCCTCCACTTT; CDR3aa: CASSLRHDNSPLHF; abundance: -; j_gene: TRBJ1-6; d_gene: -; v_gene: TRBV7-9
CDR3nt: TGTGCCAGCAGCTTATATTTGGGAGGGGAGATTGGCACCGGGGAGCTGTTTTTT; CDR3aa: CASSLYLGGEIGTGELFF; abundance: -; j_gene: TRBJ2-2; d_gene: TRBD2; v_gene: TRBV7-7
CDR3nt: TGTGCCAGCAGTTCTTTGGACAGGGCAGAGACCCAGTACTTC; CDR3aa: CASSSLDRAETQYF; abundance: -; j_gene: TRBJ2-5; d_gene: TRBD1; v_gene: TRBV6-6
CDR3nt: TGTGCCAGCAGCCGCTTTAAAAAAGACCCTGAAGCTTTCTTT; CDR3aa: CASSRFKKDPEAFF; abundance: -; j_gene: TRBJ1-1; d_gene: -; v_gene: TRBV7-2
CDR3nt: TGTGCCAGCAGCGTAGGATGGGCGGGGGGCCTCACAGATACGCAGTATTTT; CDR3aa: CASSVGWAGGLTDTQYF; abundance: -; j_gene: TRBJ2-3; d_gene: TRBD2; v_gene: TRBV9
CDR3nt: TGTGCCAGCAAAGGAGGACAGGGAGGGTCACCCCTCCACTTT; CDR3aa: CASKGGQGGSPLHF; abundance: -; j_gene: TRBJ1-6; d_gene: TRBD1; v_gene: TRBV7-9
CDR3nt: TGTGCCAGCAGTGACGAGGCGGGGGGGCTGGGTACGCAGTATTTT; CDR3aa: CASSDEAGGLGTQYF; abundance: -; j_gene: TRBJ2-3; d_gene: TRBD2; v_gene: TRBV6-4
CDR3nt: TGTGCCAGCAGCTTGAATCGCGGACAGATCCAAGAGACCCAGTACTTC; CDR3aa: CASSLNRGQIQETQYF; abundance: -; j_gene: TRBJ2-5; d_gene: -; v_gene: TRBV5-5
CDR3nt: TGTGCCAGCAGCTTAGCCGCGGGACAGGGTACCTACAATGAGCAGTTCTTC; CDR3aa: CASSLAAGQGTYNEQFF; abundance: -; j_gene: TRBJ2-1; d_gene: TRBD1; v_gene: TRBV7-9
CDR3nt: TGTGCCAGCAGCTTGCAGTCAGGGACGAGCTCCTACGAGCAGTACTTC; CDR3aa: CASSLQSGTSSYEQYF; abundance: -; j_gene: TRBJ2-7; d_gene: -; v_gene: TRBV5-6
CDR3nt: TGTGCCACCAGCAGAGCACGACAGGGGGTGCGCTCTGGAAACACCATATATTTT; CDR3aa: CATSRARQGVRSGNTIYF; abundance: -; j_gene: TRBJ1-3; d_gene: TRBD1; v_gene: TRBV15